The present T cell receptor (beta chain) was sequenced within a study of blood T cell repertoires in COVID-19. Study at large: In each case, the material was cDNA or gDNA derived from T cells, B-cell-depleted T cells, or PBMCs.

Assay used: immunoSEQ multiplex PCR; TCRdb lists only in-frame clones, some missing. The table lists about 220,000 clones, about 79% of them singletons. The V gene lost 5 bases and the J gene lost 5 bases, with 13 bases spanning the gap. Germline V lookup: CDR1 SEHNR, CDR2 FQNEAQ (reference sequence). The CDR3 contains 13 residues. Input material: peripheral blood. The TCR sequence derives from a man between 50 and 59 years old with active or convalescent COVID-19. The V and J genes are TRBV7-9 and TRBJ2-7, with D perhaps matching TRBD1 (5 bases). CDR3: CASSHRRVDEQYF. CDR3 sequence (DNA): TGTGCCAGCAGCCATCGCAGGGTTGACGAGCAGTACTTC.